This T cell receptor (beta chain) is from a study of blood T cell repertoires in COVID-19. The CDR3 runs to 11 residues. Trimming removed 3 bases at V and 6 bases at J, with 3 bases between. Clones were sequenced by immunoSEQ multiplex PCR, and TCRdb holds only the in-frame ones, with some missing. This sample yields around 300,000 clones, of which about 89% are seen a single time; about 5.2% belongs to the top ten. In the case of this clone: This specimen includes other DNA sequences encoding the same CDR3.

This clonotype originated in a woman aged 25 to 39 who had recovered from COVID-19. The chain has TRBV12-3 or TRBV12-4 and TRBJ2-1; D is uncertain. Sequenced input: PBMCs or T cells enriched from blood (not recorded which). CDR3 bases: TGTGCCAGCAGTTTTAGCAATGAGCAGTTCTTC. Protein sequence: CASSFSNEQFF.